The clone carrying this T cell receptor (beta chain) was observed a single time. Its target is unknown. This entry comes from a study of T cell responses to AZD1222 COVID-19 vaccine. Study-wide context: Analysis merged second doses at about 4 or about 12 weeks. The study, taken as a whole, reports: No repertoire was sampled before or during the peak T cell response, only after it. Baseline seropositivity occurred in only six AZD1222 recipients. Unmutated variant regions are reportedly the target of nearly half of TCRs that are spike-specific.

Generated by immunoSEQ multiplex PCR, the TCRdb table keeps only in-frame clones and is missing some. The sample holds nearly 95,000 clones, 90% seen once. V was cut by 11 bases and J by 4 bases, with 12 bases left in between. Looked up from germline, CDR1 is SGHTA and CDR2 is FQGNSA. This CDR3 contains 11 residues. The chain recombines TRBV7-2 with TRBJ2-7, with D possibly called TRBD1 or TRBD2 (5 bases each). This specimen consisted of peripheral blood, obtained on day 0 of AZD1222 vaccination. The sequence was obtained from an adult in good health. Written as DNA, the CDR3 is TGTGCCGGGGGATTAGGTTACGAGCAGTACTTC. It encodes CAGGLGYEQYF.